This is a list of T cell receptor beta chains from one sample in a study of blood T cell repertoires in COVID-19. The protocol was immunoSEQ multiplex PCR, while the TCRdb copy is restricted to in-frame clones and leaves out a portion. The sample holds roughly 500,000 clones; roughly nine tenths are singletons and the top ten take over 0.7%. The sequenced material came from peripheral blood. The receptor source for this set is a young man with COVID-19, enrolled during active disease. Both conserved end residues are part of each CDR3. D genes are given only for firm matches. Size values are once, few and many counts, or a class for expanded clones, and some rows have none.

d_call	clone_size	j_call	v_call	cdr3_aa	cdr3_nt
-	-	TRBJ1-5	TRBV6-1	CASSEQGRSNQPQHF	TGTGCCAGCAGTGAGCAGGGGCGCAGCAATCAGCCCCAGCATTTT
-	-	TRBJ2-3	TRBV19	CASSIAGGMGTDTQYF	TGTGCCAGTAGTATAGCGGGCGGGATGGGGACAGATACGCAGTATTTT
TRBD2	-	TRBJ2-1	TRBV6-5	CASSRARGGYNEQFF	TGTGCCAGCAGTCGGGCACGGGGGGGCTACAATGAGCAGTTCTTC
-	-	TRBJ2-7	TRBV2	CASTGDTTVGEQYF	TGTGCCAGCACCGGGGATACCACAGTGGGGGAGCAGTACTTC
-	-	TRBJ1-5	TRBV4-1	CASSGAYNQPQHF	TGCGCCAGCAGCGGGGCTTACAATCAGCCCCAGCATTTT
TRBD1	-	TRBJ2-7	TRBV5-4	CASSFGQGDYEQYF	TGTGCCAGCAGCTTTGGGCAGGGGGACTACGAGCAGTACTTC
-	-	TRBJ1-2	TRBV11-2	CASSSETGGAYGYTF	TGTGCCAGCAGCTCCGAGACAGGTGGGGCCTATGGCTACACCTTC
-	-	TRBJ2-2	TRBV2	CASTGDAGGELFF	TGTGCCAGCACTGGGGATGCGGGCGGGGAGCTGTTTTTT
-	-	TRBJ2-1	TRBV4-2	CASSPPFEANEQFF	TGTGCCAGCAGCCCCCCCTTCGAAGCGAATGAGCAGTTCTTC
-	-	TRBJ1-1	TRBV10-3	CAHSAEGDTEAFF	TGTGCCCACTCGGCTGAGGGGGACACTGAAGCTTTCTTT
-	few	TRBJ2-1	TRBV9	CASSVGGERVQFF	TGTGCCAGCAGCGTAGGGGGAGAACGTGTGCAGTTCTTC
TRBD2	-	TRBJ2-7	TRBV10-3	CAISSGRKAYEQYF	TGTGCCATCAGTAGCGGGAGAAAAGCCTACGAGCAGTACTTC
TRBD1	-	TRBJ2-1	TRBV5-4	CASSPQGDSYNEQFF	TGTGCCAGCAGCCCTCAGGGGGACTCCTACAATGAGCAGTTCTTC
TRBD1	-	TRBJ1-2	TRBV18	CASSQSTGLNYGYTF	TGTGCCAGCTCTCAATCGACAGGGCTTAACTATGGCTACACCTTC
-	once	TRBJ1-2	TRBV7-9	CASSLSAGFYGYTF	TGTGCCAGCAGCTTATCGGCAGGATTCTATGGCTACACCTTC
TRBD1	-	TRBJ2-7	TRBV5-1	CASSFGRQGPHEQYF	TGCGCCAGCAGCTTCGGTAGACAGGGCCCCCACGAGCAGTACTTC
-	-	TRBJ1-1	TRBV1	CTSSQNKNTEAFF	TGCACCAGCAGTCAGAATAAGAACACTGAAGCTTTCTTT
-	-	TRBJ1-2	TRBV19	CASRLQGLGGYTF	TGTGCCAGTAGGCTCCAGGGATTGGGAGGCTACACCTTC
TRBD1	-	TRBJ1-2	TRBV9	CASTPDRANYGYTF	TGTGCCAGCACCCCGGACAGGGCTAACTATGGCTACACCTTC
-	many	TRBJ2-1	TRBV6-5	CASSYSSGEIYNEQFF	TGTGCCAGCAGTTACTCATCAGGGGAGATCTACAATGAGCAGTTCTTC
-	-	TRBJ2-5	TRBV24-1	CATRLTGEETQYF	TGTGCCACCCGATTGACAGGAGAGGAGACCCAGTACTTC
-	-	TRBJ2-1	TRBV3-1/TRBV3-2	CASSHAGTEQFF	TGTGCCAGCAGCCATGCCGGGACAGAGCAGTTCTTC
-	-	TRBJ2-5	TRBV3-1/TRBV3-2	CASSSGEETQYF	TGTGCCAGCAGTTCAGGGGAGGAGACCCAGTACTTC
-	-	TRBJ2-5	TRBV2	CASRRTPNQETQYF	TGTGCCAGCCGAAGGACACCGAACCAAGAGACCCAGTACTTC
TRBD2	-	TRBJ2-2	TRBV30	CAWSGLAATGELFF	TGTGCCTGGAGTGGCCTAGCGGCTACCGGGGAGCTGTTTTTT
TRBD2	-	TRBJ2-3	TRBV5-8	CASRGRGSYTDTQYF	TGTGCCAGCAGAGGGAGGGGTTCCTACACAGATACGCAGTATTTT
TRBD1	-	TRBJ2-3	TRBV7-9	CASSGQGAGDTQYF	TGTGCCAGCAGTGGGCAGGGGGCTGGTGATACGCAGTATTTT
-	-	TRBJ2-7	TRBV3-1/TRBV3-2	CASSQSSYEQYF	TGTGCCAGCAGCCAAAGTAGCTACGAGCAGTACTTC
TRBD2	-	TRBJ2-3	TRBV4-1	CASSQSIGTSLFTDTQYF	TGCGCCAGCAGCCAATCAATCGGGACTAGCCTTTTCACAGATACGCAGTATTTT
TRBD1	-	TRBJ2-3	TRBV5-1	CASSLASQGSTDTQYF	TGCGCCAGCAGCTTGGCCTCACAGGGGTCGACAGATACGCAGTATTTT
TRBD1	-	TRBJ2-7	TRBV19	CASSKIGTGGYEQYF	TGTGCCAGTAGTAAGATTGGGACAGGGGGGTACGAGCAGTACTTC
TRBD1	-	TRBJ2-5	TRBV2	CASIGQAPAETQYF	TGTGCCAGCATCGGACAGGCGCCGGCGGAGACCCAGTACTTC
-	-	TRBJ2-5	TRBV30	CAWSVLQETQYF	TGTGCCTGGAGTGTACTCCAAGAGACCCAGTACTTC
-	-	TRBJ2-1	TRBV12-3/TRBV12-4	CASSLRGADEQFF	TGTGCCAGCAGTTTACGCGGGGCCGATGAGCAGTTCTTC
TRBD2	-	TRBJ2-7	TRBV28	CASSPPPTSGRLNEQYF	TGTGCCAGCAGTCCCCCCCCGACTAGCGGGAGGCTCAACGAGCAGTACTTC